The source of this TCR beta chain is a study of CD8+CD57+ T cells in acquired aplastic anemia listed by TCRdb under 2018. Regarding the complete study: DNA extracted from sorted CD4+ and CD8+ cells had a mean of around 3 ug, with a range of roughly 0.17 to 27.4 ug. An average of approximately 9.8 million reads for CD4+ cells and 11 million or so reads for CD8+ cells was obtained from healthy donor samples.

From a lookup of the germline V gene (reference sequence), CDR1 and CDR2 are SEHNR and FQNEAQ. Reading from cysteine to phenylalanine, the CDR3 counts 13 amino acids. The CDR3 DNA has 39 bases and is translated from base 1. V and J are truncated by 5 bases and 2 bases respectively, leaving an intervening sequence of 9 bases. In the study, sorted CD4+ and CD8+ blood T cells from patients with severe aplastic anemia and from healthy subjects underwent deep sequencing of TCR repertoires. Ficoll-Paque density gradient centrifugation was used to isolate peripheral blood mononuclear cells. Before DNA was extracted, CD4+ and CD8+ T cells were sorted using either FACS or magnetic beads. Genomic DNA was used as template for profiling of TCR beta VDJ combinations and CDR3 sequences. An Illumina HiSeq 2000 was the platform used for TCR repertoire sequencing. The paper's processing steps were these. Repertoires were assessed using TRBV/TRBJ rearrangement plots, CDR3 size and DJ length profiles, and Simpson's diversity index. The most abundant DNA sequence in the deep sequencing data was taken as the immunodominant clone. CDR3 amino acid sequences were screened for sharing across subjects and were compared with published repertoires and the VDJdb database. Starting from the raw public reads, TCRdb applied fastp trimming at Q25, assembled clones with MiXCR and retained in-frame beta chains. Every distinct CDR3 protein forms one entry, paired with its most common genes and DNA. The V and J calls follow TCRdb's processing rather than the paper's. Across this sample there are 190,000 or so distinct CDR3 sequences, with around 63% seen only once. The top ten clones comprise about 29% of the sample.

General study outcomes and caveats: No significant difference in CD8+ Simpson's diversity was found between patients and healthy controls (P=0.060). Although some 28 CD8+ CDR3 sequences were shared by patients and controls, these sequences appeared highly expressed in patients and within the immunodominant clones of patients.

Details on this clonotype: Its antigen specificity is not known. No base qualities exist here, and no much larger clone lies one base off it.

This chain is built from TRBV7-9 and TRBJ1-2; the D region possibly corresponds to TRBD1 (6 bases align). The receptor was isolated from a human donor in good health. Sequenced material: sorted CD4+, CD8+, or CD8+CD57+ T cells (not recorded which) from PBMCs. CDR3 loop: CASSDRTNYGYTF. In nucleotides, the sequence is TGTGCCAGCAGCGACAGGACGAACTATGGCTACACCTTC.